These 4 T cell receptor beta chains were sequenced from one sample in a study of graft-versus-host responses after intestinal transplantation. For these TCRs, the target antigens are not known. Profiled with immunoSEQ multiplex PCR; TCRdb holds only in-frame clones, not every one. Here the sample spans around 100,000 clones, 85% to 95% being singletons. The specimen was unstimulated CD8+ T cells sorted from spleen or lymph node cells, collected before transplant. The source is a human donor who was the organ donor for an intestinal transplant.

The chain links TRBV28 to TRBJ2-5; D perhaps matches TRBD2 (6 bases). The last part of the DNA fits TRBJ2-7 better; the J call may be wrong. Germline values: CDR1 MDHEN, CDR2 SYDVKM. The CDR3 contains 17 residues. The CDR3: CASSLSRAGRGPYEQYF. Here the CDR3 DNA reads TGTGCCAGCAGTTTATCGCGGGCGGGACGGGGTCCCTACGAGCAGTACTTC.

The chain combines TRBV30 with TRBJ1-5, with 10 bases that match TRBD1. After removal of 0 bases from V and 5 bases from J, the junction contained 1 base not matched to a gene. The CDR3 consists of 14 residues. Per germline, CDR1 GTSNPN and CDR2 SVGIG (reference sequence). The CDR3 region has the DNA TGTGCCTGGAGTGTGACAGGGGGCGATCAGCCCCAGCATTTT. It yields the protein CAWSVTGGDQPQHF.

The rearrangement uses TRBV5-1 and TRBJ1-2; the match to TRBD1 covers 7 bases. Per the germline V gene, CDR1 is SGHRS and CDR2 is YFSETQ. The CDR3 covers 14 residues. V was pared by 3 bases and J by 4 bases, with 6 bases of the junction left unmatched. The DNA of the CDR3 is TGCGCCAGCAGCTCGGACAGGTTTGGCTATGGCTACACCTTC. Encoded protein: CASSSDRFGYGYTF.

Concerning this clone: The sample contains more than one DNA sequence encoding this CDR3. V usage is TRBV2 and J usage is TRBJ1-5; TRBD1 matches at 8 bases. CDR1 is SNHLY and CDR2 is FYNNEI in the germline V gene. This CDR3 has 14 residues. The J segment lost 7 bases and the V segment lost 4 bases, leaving 6 bases of the junction unmatched. The CDR3 coding sequence is TGTGCCAGCAGTGGAGGACAGGGAGGGCAGCCCCAGCATTTT. It is translated as CASSGGQGGQPQHF.